The rows below give T cell receptor beta chains drawn from one sample of a study of blood T cell repertoires in COVID-19. This table comes from immunoSEQ multiplex PCR, and its TCRdb copy is limited to in-frame clones, with some not included. The table includes around 390,000 clones, approximately 90% detected once. The sample comprised PBMCs or T cells enriched from blood (not recorded which). All receptors come from a woman between 50 and 59 years old who had recovered from COVID-19. Each CDR3 is given with its conserved first and last residue. The order of the fields is CDR3 DNA, CDR3 protein, V gene, J gene, clone size, CDR3 length, D gene. A D gene is named only where the DNA matches it firmly. Some rows have no size entry. The others give once, few or many, or a class for an expanded clone.

TGTGCCAGCAGCCCTTGGACAGGGGAATTGAGGAACACCGGGGAGCTGTTTTTT	CASSPWTGELRNTGELFF	TRBV3-1/TRBV3-2	TRBJ2-2	.	18	TRBD1
TGTGCCAGCAGCTTGGAGGGGGCGGAGGTGGGCGGCTACACCTTC	CASSLEGAEVGGYTF	TRBV5-4	TRBJ1-2	.	15	TRBD1
TGTGCCAGCAGCGGACTAGCGGGGAATAGAGATACGCAGTATTTT	CASSGLAGNRDTQYF	TRBV7-9	TRBJ2-3	.	15	TRBD2
TGTGCCAGCAGCCAAGAGGTGAAGGGGCCGGACTATGGCTACACCTTC	CASSQEVKGPDYGYTF	TRBV3-1/TRBV3-2	TRBJ1-2	.	16	.
TGCGCCAGCAGCCAACGACAGAACACCGGGGAGCTGTTTTTT	CASSQRQNTGELFF	TRBV4-3	TRBJ2-2	.	14	.
TGTGCCAGCAGTCGACGGGGGAACACTGAAGCTTTCTTT	CASSRRGNTEAFF	TRBV12-3/TRBV12-4	TRBJ1-1	.	13	.
TGTGCCAGCAGCCAGACAGGGCGGTTGGGGAGCAATCAGCCCCAGCATTTT	CASSQTGRLGSNQPQHF	TRBV5-6	TRBJ1-5	.	17	TRBD1
TGTGCCAGTACAGGGAACTCTGGAAACACCATATATTTT	CASTGNSGNTIYF	TRBV19	TRBJ1-3	.	13	.
TGTGCCAGCAGCTTAGTGACAGGGGGCGTTCTGGAGCAGTACTTC	CASSLVTGGVLEQYF	TRBV7-6	TRBJ2-7	.	15	TRBD1
TGTGCCAGCAGCCCAGGGGCGAAGGGCTTGAGCAATCAGCCCCAGCATTTT	CASSPGAKGLSNQPQHF	TRBV6-2/TRBV6-3	TRBJ1-5	.	17	.
TGTGCCAGCAGCTTAGCGCAGTCAGACTTTAGCCGCAATCAGCCCCAGCATTTT	CASSLAQSDFSRNQPQHF	TRBV7-8	TRBJ1-5	.	18	.
TGTGCCAGCAGCCAAGATCCACAGACATACACCTTC	CASSQDPQTYTF	TRBV14	TRBJ1-2	once	12	.
TGTGCCAGCAGCTCCCCAAACACAGATACGCAGTATTTT	CASSSPNTDTQYF	TRBV13	TRBJ2-3	.	13	.
TGTGCCAGTAGTATACGGGAAAACTATGGCTACACCTTC	CASSIRENYGYTF	TRBV19	TRBJ1-2	.	13	.
TGTGCCAGCAGCGTCCGAAACGGCGGGCTCACCTTC	CASSVRNGGLTF	TRBV9	TRBJ1-2	.	12	.
TGTGCCAGCTCTCCTCCGGGTTCCTCCTACAATGAGCAGTTCTTC	CASSPPGSSYNEQFF	TRBV18	TRBJ2-1	.	15	.
TGTGCCAGCAGTGACGGACCGAAGGGGTCACCCCTCCACTTT	CASSDGPKGSPLHF	TRBV6-4	TRBJ1-6	.	14	.
TGTGCCAGCAGTTTAGGGCATTCACCCCTCCACTTT	CASSLGHSPLHF	TRBV27	TRBJ1-6	.	12	.
TGTGCCAGTAGCCCCTTCGACAGGGCCCAGCCCCAGCATTTT	CASSPFDRAQPQHF	TRBV19	TRBJ1-5	once	14	TRBD1
TGTGCCAGCAGCTTAGCCAGCGGGGGGACGTACGAGCAGTACTTC	CASSLASGGTYEQYF	TRBV7-9	TRBJ2-7	.	15	TRBD2
TGTGCCAGTAGTATTGGGTCGCGGGGGCCTCAAGAGACCCAGTACTTC	CASSIGSRGPQETQYF	TRBV19	TRBJ2-5	.	16	.
TGTGCCAGCAGCTCGGACAGGGCTGGCTACACCTTC	CASSSDRAGYTF	TRBV7-2	TRBJ1-2	.	12	TRBD1
TGTGCCAGCAGCTTAGGCGTGGATTCACCCCTCCACTTT	CASSLGVDSPLHF	TRBV11-2	TRBJ1-6	.	13	.
TGTGCCAGTAGGTATGACAGGGGAGGAGACTATGGCTACACCTTC	CASRYDRGGDYGYTF	TRBV19	TRBJ1-2	.	15	TRBD1
TGTGCCAGCAGTCCCCAACAGGTTACGAACACTGAAGCTTTCTTT	CASSPQQVTNTEAFF	TRBV28	TRBJ1-1	.	15	.
TGTGCCAGCAGTTTTGGGTTCGCGGCTCGAGAGACCCAGTACTTC	CASSFGFAARETQYF	TRBV28	TRBJ2-5	.	15	.
TGTGCCAGCAGACCCACAGGGGGATCTAGCACAGATACGCAGTATTTT	CASRPTGGSSTDTQYF	TRBV7-2	TRBJ2-3	.	16	TRBD1
TGCGCCAGCAGCCAGGGACTAGCGATTTACAATGAGCAGTTCTTC	CASSQGLAIYNEQFF	TRBV4-3	TRBJ2-1	.	15	TRBD2
TGTGCCAGTAGTCTCCGCGGGAATTTCCGTGAAAAACTGTTTTTT	CASSLRGNFREKLFF	TRBV19	TRBJ1-4	.	15	.
TGCAGCGTGGGGGAGGCCCCGGGAACTGAAGCTTTCTTT	CSVGEAPGTEAFF	TRBV29-1	TRBJ1-1	.	13	.
TGTGCCAGCAGAAACCTAGGGACAGGGATTTACGAGCAGTACTTC	CASRNLGTGIYEQYF	TRBV27	TRBJ2-7	.	15	TRBD1
TGTGCCATCAGTGAGTCGGGACAGGGCCCCTATGGCTACACCTTC	CAISESGQGPYGYTF	TRBV10-3	TRBJ1-2	.	15	TRBD1
TGTGCCAGCCTGCGGGGGGGTCCGCTTTACAATGAGCAGTTCTTC	CASLRGGPLYNEQFF	TRBV7-9	TRBJ2-1	.	15	TRBD2
TGTGCCAGCAGCTTTGGAACAGGGTTCAGGCCGTGGACTGAGCAGTTCTTC	CASSFGTGFRPWTEQFF	TRBV7-9	TRBJ2-1	.	17	.
TGTGCCAGCTCACCATCCGGGTCCAGCAATCAGCCCCAGCATTTT	CASSPSGSSNQPQHF	TRBV18	TRBJ1-5	few	15	.
TGTGCCATCAGCTCACAGGGGTTGAACACTGAAGCTTTCTTT	CAISSQGLNTEAFF	TRBV10-3	TRBJ1-1	.	14	TRBD1
TGTGCCACCCAGCTAGCGGGGGGTCAAGAGACCCAGTACTTC	CATQLAGGQETQYF	TRBV2	TRBJ2-5	.	14	TRBD2
TGTGCCAGCTCACCTCAGACAGGGGGGATGTATGGCTACACCTTC	CASSPQTGGMYGYTF	TRBV18	TRBJ1-2	.	15	TRBD1
TGTGCCAGCAGTTACCTCGCGGGCGTCGGTAATTCACCCCTCCACTTT	CASSYLAGVGNSPLHF	TRBV6-5	TRBJ1-6	once	16	.
TGTGCCAGCAGTGCCCACTACGGGGATTCACCCCTCCACTTT	CASSAHYGDSPLHF	TRBV2	TRBJ1-6	.	14	.
TGCACCAGCAGCCAAGATACGGGGGTACTTTACAATGAGCAGTTCTTC	CTSSQDTGVLYNEQFF	TRBV1	TRBJ2-1	.	16	.
TGCACCAGCAGCCAAGGAAGTGGGCCCGGCACCGGGGAGCTGTTTTTT	CTSSQGSGPGTGELFF	TRBV1	TRBJ2-2	.	16	.
TGCGCCAGCAGCTTGACGGGACAGACCTCCTACGAGCAGTACTTC	CASSLTGQTSYEQYF	TRBV5-1	TRBJ2-7	.	15	TRBD1
TGTGCCTGGAGTCCTCTAGCGGGGGCCTACAATGAGCAGTTCTTC	CAWSPLAGAYNEQFF	TRBV30	TRBJ2-1	.	15	TRBD2
TGTGCCAGCAGTTACTCCTCTACAGGGGAAGCTTTCTTT	CASSYSSTGEAFF	TRBV6-5	TRBJ1-1	.	13	.
TGTGCCAGCAGCAAAATGACTAGCGGGGGGGCGAATGAGCAGTTCTTC	CASSKMTSGGANEQFF	TRBV21-1	TRBJ2-1	.	16	.
TGCGCCAGCAGCTTGTACAGCCGAGCAACTAATGAAAAACTGTTTTTT	CASSLYSRATNEKLFF	TRBV5-1	TRBJ1-4	.	16	.
TGTGCCAGCAGCTTGGGAGCGGGGGACTACAATGAGCAGTTCTTC	CASSLGAGDYNEQFF	TRBV5-8	TRBJ2-1	.	15	TRBD2